The 31 T cell receptor beta chains below were found in one sample sequenced in a study of Graves' ophthalmopathy and Graves' hyperthyroidism. From RNA, the CDR3 regions of TCR beta chains were amplified and sequenced. The workflow started with a first-round RT-PCR run with HTBI primers and then moved on to a second-round multiplex PCR. MiXCR was run by TCRdb on the multiplex PCR reads, yielding one entry per CDR3 protein. The sample consists of approximately 210,000 distinct CDR3 sequences, over 25% of them appearing once. Source material: peripheral blood. The receptors derive from a man aged 50 or older with Graves' ophthalmopathy.

This clonotype was found many times. The rearrangement uses TRBV20-1 and TRBJ1-1; possible D gene TRBD1, 5 bases. Germline loops: CDR1 DFQATT, CDR2 SNEGSKA (reference sequence). The length of the CDR3 is 14 residues. The V end was cut by 1 base, the J end by 4 bases, with 13 bases between. This CDR3 reads CSARAPGRGTEAFF. Written as DNA, the CDR3 is TGCAGTGCTAGAGCTCCAGGGAGAGGCACTGAAGCTTTCTTT.

This clonotype occurred many times. The chain employs TRBV24-1 and TRBJ2-7; 9 bases fit TRBD1. CDR3 length equals 12 residues. The ends lost 10 bases at V and 6 bases at J; junction bases unmatched: 6. Germline assignment: CDR1 KGHDR and CDR2 SFDVKD. The CDR3 loop is CATLQGACEQYF. DNA for the CDR3: TGTGCCACGCTACAGGGGGCGTGCGAGCAGTACTTC.

The chain carries TRBV7-9 and TRBJ1-1; TRBD1 might be the D (6 bases). The germline V and J ends were trimmed by 8 bases and 5 bases, with 12 bases remaining between them. This CDR3 comprises 12 residues. From germline, CDR1 is SEHNR and CDR2 FQNEAQ (reference sequence). The CDR3 loop is CASSGALTEAFF. The CDR3, as DNA: TGTGCCAGCTCGGGGGCTCTTACTGAAGCTTTCTTT.

This clonotype has at least ten counts. The chain employs TRBV14 and TRBJ2-5; the D gene could be TRBD1 or TRBD2 (6 bases each). The V gene's germline CDR1 is SGHDN and CDR2 FVKESK. V was cut by 1 base and J by 4 bases, with 13 bases left in between. This CDR3 contains 15 residues. CDR3 loop: CASSQARGGGETQYF. CDR3 in DNA: TGTGCCAGCAGCCAAGCCAGAGGGGGAGGAGAGACCCAGTACTTC.

This clonotype was seen many times. V and J are TRBV4-2 and TRBJ2-5; unclear D gene. This CDR3 comprises 17 residues. CDR1 is LGHNA, CDR2 YNFKEQ, per germline. Trimming removed 0 bases from V and 4 bases from J, with 18 bases in between. The CDR3 loop reads CASSQERWDPFGETQYF. In DNA, the CDR3 is TGTGCCAGCAGCCAAGAACGGTGGGATCCCTTCGGAGAGACCCAGTACTTC.

The genes are TRBV27 and TRBJ2-2; D call uncertain. V lost 3 bases, J lost 6 bases, and 8 bases lay in between. CDR1 is MNHEY, CDR2 SMNVEV, per germline (reference sequence). The CDR3 is made up of 13 amino acids. This CDR3 reads CASSLLGSGELFF. In DNA form, the CDR3 reads TGTGCCAGCAGTTTGTTGGGCTCCGGGGAGCTGTTTTTT.

This clonotype has ten or more counts. The rearrangement uses TRBV7-9 and TRBJ1-1; maybe TRBD1 (6 bases). The CDR3 totals 15 residues. V was clipped by 6 bases and J by 3 bases, with 17 bases between them. The germline CDR1 and CDR2 sequences are SEHNR and FQNEAQ (reference sequence). CDR3 coding DNA: TGTGCCAGCAGGGAATTCGGGGGCGCGGACACTGAAGCTTTCTTT. Its protein is CASREFGGADTEAFF.

This clonotype was observed at least ten times. At one of its ends the junction is not consistent with the germline gene, which may arise from a read error. The chain uses TRBV12-3 or TRBV12-4 and TRBJ2-7; D tentatively fits TRBD1 or TRBD2 (5 bases each). The CDR3 length is 13 residues. In nucleotides, the CDR3 is TGCGCCAGCAGCGGCCAGGGTTCCTACGAGCAGTACTTC. Translated: CASSGQGSYEQYF.

This clonotype was seen at least ten times. The V call is TRBV20-1, the J call TRBJ2-7; 7 nucleotides agree with TRBD2. The CDR3 spans 13 residues. Germline V gives CDR1 DFQATT, CDR2 SNEGSKA (reference sequence). V dropped 5 bases and J dropped 2; count of bases not matched to a gene: 6. The DNA for the CDR3 is TGCAGTGCTGGGGGGAGGGCAACCTACGAGCAGTACTTC. This codes for CSAGGRATYEQYF.

This clonotype was counted between two and nine times. Just one base apart from a much larger clone, this may be a read error. The chain employs TRBV28 and TRBJ2-3; 14 nucleotides match TRBD2. Germline V gene sequence: CDR1 MDHEN, CDR2 SYDVKM. The CDR3 sequence is 15 residues long. The CDR3 loop reads CASSRGLAGVDTRYF. DNA for the CDR3: TGTGCCAGCAGTCGGGGACTAGCGGGAGTAGATACGCGGTATTTT.

The CDR3 loop is CSAVRGVGTEAFF. The CDR3, as DNA: TGCAGCGCTGTAAGGGGGGTTGGCACTGAAGCTTTCTTT. The V and J genes are TRBV29-1 and TRBJ1-1, with D tentatively TRBD1 (6 bases). Trimming left V 7 bases short and J 4 bases short, with 16 bases between. Germline V gene sequence: CDR1 SQVTM, CDR2 ANQGSEA. The CDR3 spans 13 residues.

The J gene is TRBJ2-7, the V gene TRBV11-2, with a tentative D call TRBD2 (5 bases). The CDR3 is made up of 14 amino acids. CDR1 and CDR2 from the germline V gene are SGHAT and FQNNGV. Trimming took off 4 bases at V and 7 bases at J, with 17 bases between the two ends. As DNA, the CDR3 is TGTGCCAGCAGCTCCCCCCGGGGAGCCGGGGAGCAGTACTTC. This sequence encodes CASSSPRGAGEQYF.

This clonotype showed up many times. This rearrangement joins TRBV6-5 to TRBJ1-1; D remains unclear. The CDR3 extends over 16 amino acids. With 2 bases removed from V and 5 bases from J, the gap between germline ends came to 18 bases. Germline lookup yields CDR1 MNHEY and CDR2 SVGAGI. The CDR3 DNA is TGTGCCAGCAGTTACCCCCCGCCTCGGGAGGAAACTGAAGCTTTCTTT. Translated: CASSYPPPREETEAFF.

In its sample, this clonotype was seen many times. The J gene is TRBJ2-2, the V gene TRBV6-2 or TRBV6-3; 7 nucleotides line up with TRBD1. The J segment lost 6 bases and the V segment lost 6 bases, leaving 10 bases of the junction unmatched. This CDR3 contains 15 residues. Germline values: CDR1 MNHEY, CDR2 SVGEGT. For the CDR3, the DNA is TGTGCCAGCAGCCGCGGACAGGTCCCTCCCGGGGAGCTGTTTTTT. Amino acids: CASSRGQVPPGELFF.

This clonotype came up many times. The J gene is TRBJ1-2, the V gene TRBV29-1; D is unresolved. The CDR3 covers 12 residues. V lost 4 bases, J lost 4 bases, and 10 bases lay in between. Germline CDR1 is SQVTM and CDR2 is ANQGSEA. The CDR3 DNA reads as TGCAGCGTTGTAACAGCTAGCTATGGCTACACCTTC. Residues: CSVVTASYGYTF. The entire variable domain, with the rest obtained from reference TRBV29-1 and TRBJ1-2, is as follows: SAVISQKPSRDICQRGTSLTIQCQVDSQVTMMFWYRQQPGQSLTLIATANQGSEATYESGFVIDKFPISRPNLTFSTLTVSNMSPEDSSIYLCSVVTASYGYTFGSGTRLTVV.

This clonotype has more than one count but fewer than ten. The chain combines TRBV12-3 or TRBV12-4 with TRBJ1-2, with D unclear. Deletions cut 3 bases from V and 5 bases from J, with 16 bases between. This CDR3 has 15 amino acids. In DNA, the CDR3 is TGTGCCAGCAGTTTTCGAGTGGCAGAAGGTTATGGCTACACCTTC. Its protein product is CASSFRVAEGYGYTF.

At least ten counts were recorded for this clonotype. The rearrangement uses TRBV5-1 and TRBJ2-7, with 13 bases that match TRBD2. The V gene end was trimmed by 0 bases and the J gene end by 2 bases; junction bases not matched to a gene: 2. The length of the CDR3 is 16 residues. CDR1 SGHRS and CDR2 YFSETQ come from the germline V gene. The CDR3 DNA reads as TGCGCCAGCAGCTTGGGGGGGACTAGCGGGACCTACGAGCAGTACTTC. It encodes CASSLGGTSGTYEQYF.

This clonotype showed up many times. This chain joins TRBV12-3 or TRBV12-4 and TRBJ1-5; 10 nucleotides line up with TRBD1. The CDR3 covers 14 residues. This CDR3 is CASLGTGGNQPQHF. DNA of the CDR3: TGTGCTTCACTGGGGACAGGGGGCAATCAGCCCCAGCATTTT.

The CDR3 DNA reads as TGTGCCAGCAGCACCTCGACCACAGCAACGAACACTGAAGCTTTCTTT. Protein product: CASSTSTTATNTEAFF. V gene TRBV12-3 or TRBV12-4 combines with J gene TRBJ1-1; D is ambiguous. V was shortened by 6 bases and J by 1 base, with 18 bases between the two germline ends. This CDR3 has 16 residues.

The V and J genes are TRBV6-5 and TRBJ2-4; D is perhaps TRBD1 or TRBD2 (6 bases each). Trimming cost V 0 bases and J 4 bases, with 13 bases left between them. Per the germline V gene, CDR1 is MNHEY and CDR2 is SVGAGI. The CDR3 is 16 residues long. CDR3 DNA: TGTGCCAGCAGTTACTCACCCGGGGGCGCTAAAAACATTCAGTACTTC. It translates to CASSYSPGGAKNIQYF.

This clonotype was counted ten times or more. Since a much larger clone is just one base distant, this may be a read error. The CDR3 does not close with the conserved phenylalanine or tryptophan, likely indicating a read error. The chain has TRBV28 and TRBJ1-1, with 10 bases lining up with TRBD1. This CDR3 spans 15 amino acids. With V trimmed by 6 bases and J by 0 bases, 4 bases remained unmatched. Germline CDR1 is MDHEN and CDR2 is SYDVKM. The CDR3 nucleotides read TGTGCCAGCAGACGGACAGGGGGGATGAACACTGAAGCTTTCCTT. As protein: CASRRTGGMNTEAFL.

This clonotype was counted ten times or more. CDR3: CASSLAGYEQYF. CDR3 coding DNA: TGTGCCAGCAGTTTGGCTGGCTACGAGCAGTACTTC. The rearrangement joins TRBV28 to TRBJ2-7, with no clear D. This CDR3 spans 12 amino acids. CDR1 and CDR2 from the germline V gene are MDHEN and SYDVKM. Trimming took off 3 bases at V and 3 bases at J, with 6 bases between the two ends.

This clonotype was counted ten times or more. The chain uses TRBV12-3 or TRBV12-4 and TRBJ2-2; D not resolved. The V end was cut by 3 bases, the J end by 0 bases, with 11 bases between. This CDR3 is built from 16 residues. The CDR3 spells CASSFSQIANTGELFF. The CDR3 DNA follows: TGTGCCAGCAGTTTCTCCCAGATTGCGAACACCGGGGAGCTGTTTTTT.

The chain couples TRBV12-3 or TRBV12-4 to TRBJ1-1; the D gene is possibly TRBD1 (5 bases). The CDR3 totals 14 residues. The germline V and J ends were trimmed by 2 bases and 5 bases, with 12 bases remaining between them. Here the CDR3 reads CASSLWAGRTEAFF. DNA of the CDR3: TGTGCCAGCAGTTTATGGGCAGGGCGGACTGAAGCTTTCTTT.

This clonotype was observed at least ten times. The rearrangement joins TRBV6-5 to TRBJ1-3; tentative D call: TRBD1 (5 bases). CDR1 MNHEY and CDR2 SVGAGI come from the germline V gene. V lost 6 bases to trimming and J lost 0 bases, with 6 bases between them. There are 13 residues in the CDR3. For the CDR3, the DNA is TGTGCCAGCAGAAGGGGCTCTGGAAACACCATATATTTT. Translated, it gives CASRRGSGNTIYF.

The V gene is TRBV19, the J gene TRBJ1-5, with D possibly being TRBD1 (6 bases). Per germline, CDR1 LNHDA and CDR2 SQIVND (reference sequence). CDR3 size: 14 residues. V was cut by 4 bases and J by 6 bases, with 13 bases left in between. CDR3 protein: CASSTRDKIQPQHF. CDR3 DNA sequence: TGTGCCAGTAGTACAAGGGACAAGATTCAGCCCCAGCATTTT.

V and J are TRBV12-3 or TRBV12-4 and TRBJ1-1; a possible D gene is TRBD1 (6 bases). There are 16 residues in the CDR3. V lost 5 bases, J lost 4 bases, and 20 bases lay in between. DNA of the CDR3: TGTGCCAGCAGTCTGGCGGGACACCGGTATGGCACTGAAGCTTTCTTT. Translation gives CASSLAGHRYGTEAFF.

This clonotype was seen ten or more times. The chain combines TRBV4-3 with TRBJ1-1; TRBD1 is a possible D gene (5 bases). The CDR3 has 15 amino acids. Trimming left V 4 bases short and J 4 bases short, with 16 bases between. Germline V gene data show CDR1 as LGHNA and CDR2 as YSLEER. The CDR3: CASSPQGDGITEAFF. The CDR3, as DNA: TGCGCCAGCAGCCCCCAAGGGGACGGGATCACTGAAGCTTTCTTT.

This chain connects TRBV20-1 to TRBJ2-7; tentatively, D is TRBD1 or TRBD2 (5 bases each). The CDR3 extends over 15 amino acids. Trimming left V 5 bases short and J 0 bases short, with 17 bases between. Looked up from germline, CDR1 is DFQATT and CDR2 is SNEGSKA (reference sequence). CDR3 DNA sequence: TGCAGTGCTTTCGATCGGGACCCGTCCTCCTACGAGCAGTACTTC. The encoded protein is CSAFDRDPSSYEQYF.

This clonotype was found once. This chain uses TRBV7-6 with TRBJ1-1; D unclear. The CDR3 has 15 amino acids. Germline CDR1 is SGHVS and CDR2 is FNYEAQ. Trimming removed 5 bases at V and 0 bases at J, with 13 bases between. CDR3 sequence (DNA): TGTGCCAGCAGCCCTCCGGGGAGGCTGAACACTGAAGCTTTCTTT. It specifies CASSPPGRLNTEAFF.

This clonotype was counted at least ten times. V usage is TRBV24-1 and J usage is TRBJ2-5, with D possibly TRBD1 on 6 matching bases. Trimming shortened V by 3 bases and J by 0 bases, and 7 bases separated the two germline ends. The CDR3 runs to 14 residues. The germline V gene encodes CDR1 KGHDR and CDR2 SFDVKD. In nucleotides, the CDR3 is TGTGCCACCAGTGATAGGGACAACCAAGAGACCCAGTACTTC. Translated: CATSDRDNQETQYF.